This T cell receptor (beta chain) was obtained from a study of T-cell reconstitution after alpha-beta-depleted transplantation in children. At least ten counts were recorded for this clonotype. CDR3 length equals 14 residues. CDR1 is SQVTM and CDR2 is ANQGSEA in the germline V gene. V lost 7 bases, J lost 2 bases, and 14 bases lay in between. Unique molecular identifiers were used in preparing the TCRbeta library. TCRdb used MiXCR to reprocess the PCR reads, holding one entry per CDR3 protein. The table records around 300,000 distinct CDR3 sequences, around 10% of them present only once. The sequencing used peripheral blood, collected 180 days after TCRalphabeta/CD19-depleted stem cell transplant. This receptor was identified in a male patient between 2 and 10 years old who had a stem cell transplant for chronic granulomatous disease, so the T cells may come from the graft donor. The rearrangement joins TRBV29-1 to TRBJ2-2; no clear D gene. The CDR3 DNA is TGCAGCGCCTCGGTTGGGTTTAACACCGGGGAGCTGTTTTTT. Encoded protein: CSASVGFNTGELFF.